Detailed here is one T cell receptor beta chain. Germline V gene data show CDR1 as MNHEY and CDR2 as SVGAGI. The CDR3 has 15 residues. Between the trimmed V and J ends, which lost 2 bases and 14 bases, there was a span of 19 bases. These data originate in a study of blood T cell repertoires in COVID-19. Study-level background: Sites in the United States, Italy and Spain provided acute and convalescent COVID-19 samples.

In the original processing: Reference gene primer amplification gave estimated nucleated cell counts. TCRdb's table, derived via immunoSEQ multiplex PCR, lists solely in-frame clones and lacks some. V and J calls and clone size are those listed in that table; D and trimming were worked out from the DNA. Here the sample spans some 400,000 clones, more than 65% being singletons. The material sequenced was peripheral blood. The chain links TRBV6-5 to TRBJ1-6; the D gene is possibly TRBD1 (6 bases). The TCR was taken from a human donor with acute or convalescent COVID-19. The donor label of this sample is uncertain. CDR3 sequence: CASSYAWGGKLTLHF. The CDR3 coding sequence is TGTGCCAGCAGTTACGCGTGGGGGGGCAAGTTAACCCTCCACTTT.